This T cell receptor beta chain was identified in a study of T-cell memory formation after mild COVID-19. Points on this clonotype: What it recognizes is unknown.

This CDR3 spans 14 amino acids. The V and J ends lost 3 bases and 2 bases, in that order; junction bases with no gene match: 6. Germline CDR1 is SQVTM and CDR2 is ANQGSEA. Study-wide results and limits: The study found balanced CD4/CD8 in clones contracting day 15 to 85 and a CD4+ lean in later expanders.

TCRdb analysed the 5' RACE reads with MiXCR anew, one entry per CDR3 protein. This table holds more than 400,000 distinct CDR3 sequences, around a sixth found once. This chain uses TRBV29-1 with TRBJ2-7, with 8 nucleotides matching TRBD2. The source is an adult woman who had mild COVID-19 (a few samples of this study predate the infection). Cell type and time point are not known. What was sequenced was PBMCs or a T cell subset sorted from them (not recorded which). The CDR3 region is CSVDKGSGAYEQYF. The DNA of the CDR3 is TGCAGCGTTGATAAAGGTAGCGGGGCCTACGAGCAGTACTTC.